This paragraph reports one T cell receptor beta chain. The CDR3 sequence is 16 residues long. Germline values: CDR1 MNHNS, CDR2 SASEGT. The V end was cut by 3 bases, the J end by 4 bases, with 16 bases between. Authors' processing steps: Reference gene primer amplification in the assay estimated nucleated cell counts. The table came from immunoSEQ multiplex PCR; TCRdb's copy has only in-frame clones and leaves some out. That table is the source of V, J and clone size, and D and trimming were worked out from the DNA. Of 90,000 to 130,000 clones in the sample, around 81% were seen once. This entry comes from a study of blood T cell repertoires in COVID-19. Across the study: There were acute and convalescent COVID-19 samples, and they came from the United States, Italy and Spain.

The TCR was taken from a woman aged 70-85 years with acute or convalescent COVID-19. Sequenced: peripheral blood. This chain connects TRBV6-1 to TRBJ1-5, with a possible D match to TRBD1 (5 bases). The CDR3 here is CASSDPFLGENQPQHF. The CDR3 bases are TGTGCCAGCAGTGACCCATTCCTAGGGGAAAATCAGCCCCAGCATTTT.